This T cell receptor (beta chain) was captured in a study of blood T cells in healthy people across ages. Background on the study: Template switching caught about one barcoded beta molecule for each two T cells. Study-level findings and limits: The percentage of naive T cells correlated strongly with TCR beta diversity.

Only a few counts were recorded for this clonotype. As yet, its antigen is unknown. Healthy Caucasian individuals from Russia aged about 6 to 95 served as donors. Primed by a sample-barcoded 5' primer and a J-beta primer mix, a second PCR proceeded for about 6 to 11 cycles. Each of the cDNA molecules was tagged by a template-switch adaptor with 12 random nucleotides. TCRdb re-analysed the 5' RACE reads in MiXCR, keeping a single row per CDR3 protein. The table lists some 1.5 million distinct CDR3 sequences, roughly 30% of them singletons. The germline gives CDR1 SNHLY, CDR2 FYNNEI. This CDR3 comprises 18 residues. V trimming: 4 bases; J trimming: 0 bases; junction bases outside the gene matches: 14.

This sequence joins TRBV2 and TRBJ2-7; TRBD1 matches at 8 bases. Material: blood. This clonotype originated in a woman in her 30s in good health. Here the CDR3 DNA reads TGTGCCAGCAGTGTGTTACGACAGGGGCAAACACTCTCCTACGAGCAGTACTTC. Residues: CASSVLRQGQTLSYEQYF. The whole variable domain, filled in from reference TRBV2 and TRBJ2-7, reads EPEVTQTPSHQVTQMGQEVILRCVPISNHLYFYWYRQILGQKVEFLVSFYNNEISEKSEIFDDQFSVERPDGSNFTLKIRSTKLEDSAMYFCASSVLRQGQTLSYEQYFGPGTRLTVT.